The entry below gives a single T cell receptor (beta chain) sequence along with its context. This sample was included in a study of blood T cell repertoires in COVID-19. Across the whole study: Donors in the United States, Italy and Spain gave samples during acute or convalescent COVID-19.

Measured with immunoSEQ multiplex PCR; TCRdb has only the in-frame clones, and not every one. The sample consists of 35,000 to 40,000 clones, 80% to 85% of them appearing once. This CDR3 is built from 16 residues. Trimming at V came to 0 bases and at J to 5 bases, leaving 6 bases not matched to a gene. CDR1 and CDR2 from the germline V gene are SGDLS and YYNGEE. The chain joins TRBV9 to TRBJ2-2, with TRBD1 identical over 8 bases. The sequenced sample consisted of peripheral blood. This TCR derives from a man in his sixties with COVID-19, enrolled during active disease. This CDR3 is CASSVESQGATGELFF. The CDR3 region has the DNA TGTGCCAGCAGCGTAGAGTCCCAGGGGGCTACCGGGGAGCTGTTTTTT.